Listed below are T cell receptor beta chains from one sample, sequenced in a study of blood T cell repertoires in COVID-19. The table came from immunoSEQ multiplex PCR; TCRdb's copy has only in-frame clones and leaves some out. This sample has about 250,000 clones, with approximately 85% found just once. The material sequenced was PBMCs or T cells enriched from blood (not recorded which). The receptors here all came from a woman aged 45 to 65 with acute COVID-19. Each CDR3 is given with its conserved first and last residue. The order of the fields is clone size, V gene, J gene, D gene, CDR3 protein, CDR3 DNA. The D gene is left open where the match is weak. Only some rows state a clone size, as once, few, many or a class for expanded clones.

clone size: NA
V gene: TRBV7-2
J gene: TRBJ1-2
D gene: TRBD1
CDR3 protein: CASSLDVGWGQGAYGYTF
CDR3 DNA: TGTGCCAGCAGCTTAGACGTTGGGTGGGGACAGGGGGCATATGGCTACACCTTC

clone size: NA
V gene: TRBV19
J gene: TRBJ1-5
D gene: NA
CDR3 protein: CASSILGGRNQPQHF
CDR3 DNA: TGTGCCAGTAGTATCCTAGGGGGTCGCAATCAGCCCCAGCATTTT

clone size: NA
V gene: TRBV11-2
J gene: TRBJ1-6
D gene: NA
CDR3 protein: CASSHGRSPLHF
CDR3 DNA: TGTGCCAGCAGCCACGGCAGGTCACCCCTCCACTTT

clone size: NA
V gene: TRBV13
J gene: TRBJ2-2
D gene: NA
CDR3 protein: CASSLTRNTGELFF
CDR3 DNA: TGTGCCAGCAGCTTAACCAGAAACACCGGGGAGCTGTTTTTT

clone size: few
V gene: TRBV11-2
J gene: TRBJ1-1
D gene: NA
CDR3 protein: CASSYYLGDRTEAFF
CDR3 DNA: TGTGCCAGCAGCTACTACTTAGGCGATCGAACTGAAGCTTTCTTT

clone size: NA
V gene: TRBV5-1
J gene: TRBJ1-1
D gene: NA
CDR3 protein: CASSLETGSTEAFF
CDR3 DNA: TGCGCCAGCAGCTTGGAGACAGGCTCCACTGAAGCTTTCTTT

clone size: few
V gene: TRBV5-6
J gene: TRBJ2-7
D gene: NA
CDR3 protein: CASRYYRGKEQYF
CDR3 DNA: TGTGCCAGCAGATATTACCGGGGGAAAGAGCAGTACTTC

clone size: once
V gene: TRBV7-2
J gene: TRBJ1-1
D gene: TRBD1
CDR3 protein: CASSTGQLNTEAFF
CDR3 DNA: TGTGCCAGCAGCACGGGACAGCTGAACACTGAAGCTTTCTTT

clone size: NA
V gene: TRBV21-1
J gene: TRBJ2-7
D gene: NA
CDR3 protein: CASIPDRAFPEQYF
CDR3 DNA: TGTGCCAGCATTCCGGACAGGGCCTTCCCCGAGCAGTACTTC

clone size: NA
V gene: TRBV6-2/TRBV6-3
J gene: TRBJ2-3
D gene: NA
CDR3 protein: CASSSSDTQYF
CDR3 DNA: TGTGCCAGCAGTTCTAGTGATACGCAGTATTTT

clone size: few
V gene: TRBV12-5
J gene: TRBJ1-1
D gene: TRBD1
CDR3 protein: CASGSGTGKWNTEAFF
CDR3 DNA: TGTGCTAGTGGTTCCGGGACAGGGAAATGGAACACTGAAGCTTTCTTT

clone size: NA
V gene: TRBV6-5
J gene: TRBJ2-7
D gene: NA
CDR3 protein: CASSYYFRDTVYEQYF
CDR3 DNA: TGTGCCAGCAGTTATTATTTTCGGGACACAGTCTACGAGCAGTACTTC

clone size: NA
V gene: TRBV19
J gene: TRBJ2-1
D gene: TRBD1
CDR3 protein: CASRTGSSYNEQFF
CDR3 DNA: TGTGCCAGTCGGACAGGTAGCTCCTACAATGAGCAGTTCTTC

clone size: NA
V gene: TRBV7-6
J gene: TRBJ1-3
D gene: TRBD1
CDR3 protein: CASSTRNQGAGGNTIYF
CDR3 DNA: TGTGCCAGCAGCACTCGGAATCAGGGGGCCGGGGGAAACACCATATATTTT

clone size: NA
V gene: TRBV5-1
J gene: TRBJ1-6
D gene: NA
CDR3 protein: CASSLGQGVSPLHF
CDR3 DNA: TGCGCCAGCAGCTTGGGGCAGGGCGTTTCACCCCTCCACTTT

clone size: NA
V gene: TRBV27
J gene: TRBJ2-7
D gene: TRBD1
CDR3 protein: CASSPRDRETYEQYF
CDR3 DNA: TGTGCCAGCAGCCCCCGGGACAGGGAAACCTACGAGCAGTACTTC

clone size: NA
V gene: TRBV16
J gene: TRBJ2-4
D gene: NA
CDR3 protein: CASSQSTSAKNIQYF
CDR3 DNA: TGTGCCAGCAGCCAATCGACTTCGGCCAAAAACATTCAGTACTTC

clone size: NA
V gene: TRBV4-1
J gene: TRBJ2-1
D gene: NA
CDR3 protein: CASSQDDLVVEQFF
CDR3 DNA: TGCGCCAGCAGCCAAGATGACCTAGTTGTGGAGCAGTTCTTC

clone size: NA
V gene: TRBV9
J gene: TRBJ2-7
D gene: NA
CDR3 protein: CASSVEGGNPYEQYF
CDR3 DNA: TGTGCCAGCAGCGTAGAAGGAGGAAACCCCTACGAGCAGTACTTC

clone size: once
V gene: TRBV6-5
J gene: TRBJ2-3
D gene: TRBD2
CDR3 protein: CASSPGLGTDTQYF
CDR3 DNA: TGTGCCAGCAGTCCCGGACTAGGGACAGATACGCAGTATTTT

clone size: NA
V gene: TRBV5-4
J gene: TRBJ2-7
D gene: NA
CDR3 protein: CASSLPSYEQYF
CDR3 DNA: TGTGCCAGCAGCCTACCCTCCTACGAGCAGTACTTC

clone size: once
V gene: TRBV4-3
J gene: TRBJ1-6
D gene: NA
CDR3 protein: CASRDSEGFSPLHF
CDR3 DNA: TGCGCCAGCAGGGACTCGGAGGGGTTCTCACCCCTCCACTTT

clone size: once
V gene: TRBV28
J gene: TRBJ2-1
D gene: NA
CDR3 protein: CASSLPQQRQTYNEQFF
CDR3 DNA: TGTGCCAGCAGTTTACCGCAGCAGAGACAGACCTACAATGAGCAGTTCTTC

clone size: once
V gene: TRBV10-2
J gene: TRBJ2-1
D gene: TRBD1
CDR3 protein: CASRAQGRYNEQFF
CDR3 DNA: TGCGCCAGCAGAGCACAGGGGAGATACAATGAGCAGTTCTTC

clone size: few
V gene: TRBV10-2
J gene: TRBJ1-1
D gene: NA
CDR3 protein: CASSESTLEAFF
CDR3 DNA: TGCGCCAGCAGTGAGTCGACTCTTGAGGCTTTCTTT